The TCR beta chain described here comes from a study of identical twins. Study conclusions and caveats: When twins shared out-of-frame alpha sequences, those sequences had excess low generation probability. Donors were not followed over many years; analysis was cross-sectional.

This clonotype was counted between two and nine times. Antigen unknown. TCRdb ran MiXCR on the 5' RACE reads and lists one entry per CDR3 protein. This sample carries approximately 1.8 million distinct CDR3 sequences, under 35% of them seen once, and the ten largest clones take under 0.35%. The germline V gene has CDR1 DFQATT and CDR2 SNEGSKA (reference sequence). The CDR3 consists of 14 residues. The V segment lost 3 bases and the J segment 0 bases; nucleotides outside the gene matches: 5. The TCR sequence derives from a newborn girl in good health. The chain is built from TRBV20-1 and TRBJ2-7; 7 bases are a match to TRBD2. Sequencing was performed on cord blood. The DNA for the CDR3 is TGCAGTGCTAGCGAAGGCGGGAGCTCCTACGAGCAGTACTTC. The encoded protein is CSASEGGSSYEQYF.